This is a list of T cell receptor beta chains from one sample in a study of T cell repertoires in cytomegalovirus infection. TCRdb analysed the reads with MiXCR anew, one entry per CDR3 protein. This table holds under 300,000 distinct CDR3 sequences, about 17% found once. Sequencing was done on a sample of CD8+ T cells from PBMCs. These receptor sequences come from a human donor in good health (CMV status not recorded). Some clones in this sample may be carry-over from other donors' samples. Both conserved end residues are part of each CDR3. Each record gives: J gene, V gene, clone size, D gene, CDR3 DNA, CDR3 protein. D genes are given only for firm matches. Rows give clone size only sometimes, using once, few, many, or a class for an expanded clone.

J gene: TRBJ2-7; V gene: TRBV7-2; clone size: many; D gene: TRBD1; CDR3 DNA: TGTGCCAGCAGCTTAAAGACAGGGTTTCCCTACGAGCAGTACTTC; CDR3 protein: CASSLKTGFPYEQYF
J gene: TRBJ2-7; V gene: TRBV5-1; clone size: few; D gene: .; CDR3 DNA: TGCGCCAGCAGCTTGGCCCGCGGGCGGAACTACGAGCAGTACTTC; CDR3 protein: CASSLARGRNYEQYF
J gene: TRBJ2-7; V gene: TRBV28; clone size: .; D gene: .; CDR3 DNA: TGTGCCAGCAGTTCCCTAATCCCTCGACAGAGACAATCCTACGAGCAGTACTTC; CDR3 protein: CASSSLIPRQRQSYEQYF
J gene: TRBJ2-3; V gene: TRBV29-1; clone size: .; D gene: TRBD1; CDR3 DNA: TGCAGCGTCCGCGTCTTAAACAGGGGAAGTGGGACAGATACGCAGTATTTT; CDR3 protein: CSVRVLNRGSGTDTQYF
J gene: TRBJ2-3; V gene: TRBV7-6; clone size: many; D gene: TRBD2; CDR3 DNA: TGTGCCAGCAGCGCCGGGGGGGCAGATACGCAGTATTTT; CDR3 protein: CASSAGGADTQYF
J gene: TRBJ2-3; V gene: TRBV7-9; clone size: few; D gene: TRBD1; CDR3 DNA: TGTGCCAGCAGCGGGACAGAGAGATACACAGATACGCAGTATTTT; CDR3 protein: CASSGTERYTDTQYF
J gene: TRBJ2-3; V gene: TRBV15; clone size: few; D gene: TRBD2; CDR3 DNA: TGTGCCACCAGCGTCCAAATAGGAAGCGGGGGCCTTGGTACGCAGTATTTT; CDR3 protein: CATSVQIGSGGLGTQYF
J gene: TRBJ2-4; V gene: TRBV7-2; clone size: many; D gene: .; CDR3 DNA: TGTGCCAGCAGCTTAGACGGGGGGCTGCCTTCGGATAACATTCAGTACTTC; CDR3 protein: CASSLDGGLPSDNIQYF
J gene: TRBJ1-1; V gene: TRBV7-9; clone size: few; D gene: .; CDR3 DNA: TGTGCCAGCAGCTTAGACGAAGCTTTCTTT; CDR3 protein: CASSLDEAFF
J gene: TRBJ2-2; V gene: TRBV5-1; clone size: .; D gene: TRBD1; CDR3 DNA: TGCGCCAGCAGCTTGGGATCGGAGACAGGGTTTTTAGGCGGGGAGCTGTTTTTT; CDR3 protein: CASSLGSETGFLGGELFF
J gene: TRBJ2-1; V gene: TRBV4-1; clone size: few; D gene: .; CDR3 DNA: TGCGCCAGCAGCCAAGTAATCGAGGCTGACAATGAGCAGTTCTTC; CDR3 protein: CASSQVIEADNEQFF
J gene: TRBJ1-6; V gene: TRBV7-2; clone size: many; D gene: .; CDR3 DNA: TGTGCCAGCAGCCTCGCACGGGGGTCCAATTCACCCCTCCACTTT; CDR3 protein: CASSLARGSNSPLHF
J gene: TRBJ1-1; V gene: TRBV19; clone size: few; D gene: TRBD1; CDR3 DNA: TGTGCCAGTAGTATATATGAGGGGGCAGGGACTGAAGCTTTCTTT; CDR3 protein: CASSIYEGAGTEAFF
J gene: TRBJ1-2; V gene: TRBV7-9; clone size: many; D gene: TRBD1; CDR3 DNA: TGTGCCAGCAGCCCGACAGGGGCTGCCTATGGCTACACCTTC; CDR3 protein: CASSPTGAAYGYTF
J gene: TRBJ2-5; V gene: TRBV4-2; clone size: .; D gene: .; CDR3 DNA: TGTGCCAGCAGCCGAGTGGTTTTTAGGACTACTGGCGCCCAAGAGACCCAGTACTTC; CDR3 protein: CASSRVVFRTTGAQETQYF
J gene: TRBJ1-1; V gene: TRBV19; clone size: .; D gene: .; CDR3 DNA: TGTGCCAGTAGTCCGCGAGGGAGATCGGACACTGAAGCTTTCTTT; CDR3 protein: CASSPRGRSDTEAFF
J gene: TRBJ1-2; V gene: TRBV28; clone size: .; D gene: .; CDR3 DNA: TGTGCCAGCTACCGGGGGGATACTGGCTACACCTTC; CDR3 protein: CASYRGDTGYTF
J gene: TRBJ2-5; V gene: TRBV5-4; clone size: .; D gene: .; CDR3 DNA: TGTGCCAGCAGCTCACCGCAGATCCAAGAGACCCAGTACTTC; CDR3 protein: CASSSPQIQETQYF
J gene: TRBJ1-5; V gene: TRBV7-8; clone size: many; D gene: .; CDR3 DNA: TGTGCCAGCAGCTTAGTAGTCAGGGTGGAAGTTTCGTCCCAGCATTTT; CDR3 protein: CASSLVVRVEVSSQHF
J gene: TRBJ2-4; V gene: TRBV28; clone size: few; D gene: .; CDR3 DNA: TGTGCCAGCAGGGACAACCCGGGCAACATTCAGTACTTC; CDR3 protein: CASRDNPGNIQYF
J gene: TRBJ1-2; V gene: TRBV6-5; clone size: few; D gene: TRBD1; CDR3 DNA: TGTGCCAGCAGTTACTCGCAGGGTTCAGGGGGGTACTATGGCTACACCTTC; CDR3 protein: CASSYSQGSGGYYGYTF
J gene: TRBJ2-7; V gene: TRBV6-2/TRBV6-3; clone size: .; D gene: .; CDR3 DNA: TGTGCCAGCAGTTACCTCGGACAGACCTACGAGCAGTACTTC; CDR3 protein: CASSYLGQTYEQYF
J gene: TRBJ2-1; V gene: TRBV12-3/TRBV12-4; clone size: many; D gene: .; CDR3 DNA: TGTGCCAGCAGTCCGTCAGAGCAGGGGAATGAGCAGTTCTTC; CDR3 protein: CASSPSEQGNEQFF
J gene: TRBJ2-3; V gene: TRBV7-3; clone size: .; D gene: TRBD2; CDR3 DNA: TGTGCCAGCAGCTCCCCGGATAGCGGGGTTAGCACAGATACGCAGTATTTT; CDR3 protein: CASSSPDSGVSTDTQYF
J gene: TRBJ2-7; V gene: TRBV5-1; clone size: few; D gene: .; CDR3 DNA: TGCGCCAGCAGCTTGGTAGCCGACTCTGCCGACGAGCAGTACTTC; CDR3 protein: CASSLVADSADEQYF
J gene: TRBJ2-7; V gene: TRBV6-2/TRBV6-3; clone size: .; D gene: .; CDR3 DNA: TGTGCCAGCAGTTACTCTCTGGGGGACGAGCAGTACTTC; CDR3 protein: CASSYSLGDEQYF
J gene: TRBJ2-2; V gene: TRBV6-2/TRBV6-3; clone size: few; D gene: TRBD2; CDR3 DNA: TGTGCCAGCAGCCATCGGGGGGGGGGCCGGACCGGGGAGCTGTTTTTT; CDR3 protein: CASSHRGGGRTGELFF
J gene: TRBJ1-2; V gene: TRBV7-9; clone size: few; D gene: TRBD1; CDR3 DNA: TGTGCCAGCAGTAACGGACAGGGAATTGAAGGCTACACCTTC; CDR3 protein: CASSNGQGIEGYTF
J gene: TRBJ1-1; V gene: TRBV10-3; clone size: many; D gene: .; CDR3 DNA: TGTGCCATAACTAACAGGGAAGGGGTGAACACTGAAGCTTTCTTT; CDR3 protein: CAITNREGVNTEAFF
J gene: TRBJ1-2; V gene: TRBV24-1; clone size: .; D gene: .; CDR3 DNA: TGTGCCACCAGTGACCTCGACAGGAACTATGGCTACACCTTC; CDR3 protein: CATSDLDRNYGYTF
J gene: TRBJ2-5; V gene: TRBV9; clone size: .; D gene: .; CDR3 DNA: TGTGCCAGCAGCGTAGGTTCAGGACTCCAAGAGACCCAGTACTTC; CDR3 protein: CASSVGSGLQETQYF
J gene: TRBJ2-1; V gene: TRBV7-2; clone size: many; D gene: TRBD2; CDR3 DNA: TGTGCCAGCAGCTCTACCCTCTCCGGGCGGGGGGACTACAATGAGCAGTTCTTC; CDR3 protein: CASSSTLSGRGDYNEQFF
J gene: TRBJ1-5; V gene: TRBV19; clone size: few; D gene: .; CDR3 DNA: TGTGCCACCACTCGACGGGGCAGAGAGTATAGCAATCAGCCCCAGCATTTT; CDR3 protein: CATTRRGREYSNQPQHF
J gene: TRBJ1-6; V gene: TRBV6-5; clone size: few; D gene: .; CDR3 DNA: TGTGCCAGCAGTAGTCACAGGGAAAGTGGTTCACCCCTCCACTTT; CDR3 protein: CASSSHRESGSPLHF
J gene: TRBJ2-2; V gene: TRBV5-1; clone size: few; D gene: TRBD2; CDR3 DNA: TGCGCCAGCAGCTTGGGACTAGCGGGACCTAGCGCGAACACCGGGGAGCTGTTTTTT; CDR3 protein: CASSLGLAGPSANTGELFF
J gene: TRBJ2-1; V gene: TRBV20-1; clone size: many; D gene: .; CDR3 DNA: TGCAGTGCTTACAGGGATGGCTTTCTGGGGTCCTACAATGAGCAGTTCTTC; CDR3 protein: CSAYRDGFLGSYNEQFF
J gene: TRBJ2-1; V gene: TRBV7-2; clone size: many; D gene: .; CDR3 DNA: TGTGCCAGCAGCTTAGTGCCTAGCTCCGTCAACGACAATGAGCAGTTCTTC; CDR3 protein: CASSLVPSSVNDNEQFF
J gene: TRBJ2-1; V gene: TRBV6-2/TRBV6-3; clone size: few; D gene: TRBD1; CDR3 DNA: TGTGCCGGGGCCGGGACAGTAGACAATGAGCAGTTCTTC; CDR3 protein: CAGAGTVDNEQFF
J gene: TRBJ1-5; V gene: TRBV7-2; clone size: many; D gene: .; CDR3 DNA: TGTGCCAGCAGCTTAGATTTAGGCGGTAGCGATCAGCCCCAGCATTTT; CDR3 protein: CASSLDLGGSDQPQHF
J gene: TRBJ2-1; V gene: TRBV6-5; clone size: .; D gene: TRBD1; CDR3 DNA: TGTGCCAGCAGTTACTCTGACAGGGATATGGCGAATGAGCAGTTCTTC; CDR3 protein: CASSYSDRDMANEQFF
J gene: TRBJ2-1; V gene: TRBV4-1; clone size: many; D gene: .; CDR3 DNA: TGCGCCAGCAGCCAAGAAGGAAGAGGGGAGCAGTTCTTC; CDR3 protein: CASSQEGRGEQFF
J gene: TRBJ1-5; V gene: TRBV25-1; clone size: .; D gene: .; CDR3 DNA: TGTGCCAGCAGTGGCCCGGGGGAGTTGAATCAGCCCCAGCATTTT; CDR3 protein: CASSGPGELNQPQHF
J gene: TRBJ1-2; V gene: TRBV29-1; clone size: .; D gene: .; CDR3 DNA: TGCAGCGTTGCGGCCAGAGGCTATGGCTACACCTTC; CDR3 protein: CSVAARGYGYTF
J gene: TRBJ2-2; V gene: TRBV25-1; clone size: few; D gene: TRBD1; CDR3 DNA: TGTGCCAGCAGTGAATTTTTTGGGACAGGGGGAGACACCGGGGAGCTGTTTTTT; CDR3 protein: CASSEFFGTGGDTGELFF
J gene: TRBJ1-2; V gene: TRBV28; clone size: many; D gene: .; CDR3 DNA: TGTGCCAGCAGTCCCCTGGTTGGCTATGGCTACACCTTC; CDR3 protein: CASSPLVGYGYTF
J gene: TRBJ1-5; V gene: TRBV6-2/TRBV6-3; clone size: .; D gene: .; CDR3 DNA: TGTGCCAGCAGTCATGATGAGAATCAGCCCCAGCATTTT; CDR3 protein: CASSHDENQPQHF
J gene: TRBJ2-7; V gene: TRBV29-1; clone size: few; D gene: .; CDR3 DNA: TGCAGCGTTGAACGTGGGGGCGCTGGGTCCGAGCAGTACTTC; CDR3 protein: CSVERGGAGSEQYF
J gene: TRBJ2-1; V gene: TRBV2; clone size: .; D gene: .; CDR3 DNA: TGTGCCAGCAGTGAAACAGGGAGCAATGAGCAGTTCTTC; CDR3 protein: CASSETGSNEQFF
J gene: TRBJ2-7; V gene: TRBV10-3; clone size: .; D gene: .; CDR3 DNA: TGTGCCATCAGTGAAGAAGGGTTTCGCTACGAGCAGTACTTC; CDR3 protein: CAISEEGFRYEQYF
J gene: TRBJ1-1; V gene: TRBV11-2; clone size: few; D gene: .; CDR3 DNA: TGTGCCAGCAGCTTAGAGGGGGGGCGAGGATGGAACACTGAAGCTTTCTTT; CDR3 protein: CASSLEGGRGWNTEAFF
J gene: TRBJ2-3; V gene: TRBV7-2; clone size: many; D gene: TRBD2; CDR3 DNA: TGTGCCAGCAGCATTTATACCGGACTAGCGTTTTCAGATACGCAGTATTTT; CDR3 protein: CASSIYTGLAFSDTQYF